This T cell receptor (beta chain) stems from a study of blood T cell repertoires in COVID-19. Across the study: PBMCs, B-cell-depleted T cells, or T cells were the source of the cDNA or gDNA that made up the material.

The data were produced by immunoSEQ multiplex PCR, yet TCRdb's version contains in-frame clones alone and is incomplete. There are roughly 480,000 clones in the sample; 89% occur only once, and 0.75% to 0.9% lies in the top ten. This CDR3 is built from 16 residues. From germline, CDR1 is SGHVS and CDR2 FNYEAQ. With 5 bases removed from V and 1 base from J, the gap between germline ends came to 14 bases. This TCR came from a man aged 18 to 35 with COVID-19, enrolled during active disease. Sequenced: peripheral blood. This rearrangement joins TRBV7-6 to TRBJ2-2; possibly TRBD1 for D (5 bases). The CDR3, as DNA: TGTGCCAGCAGCGGTAGGAGTGGACAGAACACCGGGGAGCTGTTTTTT. Translation gives CASSGRSGQNTGELFF. The variable domain in full, completed from reference TRBV7-6 and TRBJ2-2, reads GAGVSQSPRYKVTKRGQDVALRCDPISGHVSLYWYRQALGQGPEFLTYFNYEAQQDKSGLPNDRFSAERPEGSISTLTIQRTEQRDSAMYRCASSGRSGQNTGELFFGEGSRLTVL.